This TCR beta chain was obtained from a study of response to subunit inactivated influenza vaccine. General study results and limits: Each seasonal influenza vaccination, the authors suggested, recruits few new T cells.

TCRdb recomputed calls from the RT-PCR reads with MiXCR, one row per CDR3 protein. The data show 860,000 or so distinct CDR3 sequences, 21% seen once. A note on this clonotype: Its antigen is as yet unknown.

V was pared by 6 bases and J by 6 bases, with 12 bases between. The CDR3 contains 14 residues. Germline CDR1 and CDR2: MNHEY and SMNVEV (reference sequence). This specimen consisted of PBMCs from blood, obtained 5 days after vaccination. This chain connects TRBV27 to TRBJ1-6; TRBD1 is a possible D gene (6 bases). The source is a man aged 50 or older who received an inactivated influenza vaccine. The CDR3 DNA follows: TGTGCCAGCAGGTCGACAGGCAGTAATTCACCCCTCCACTTT. Protein product: CASRSTGSNSPLHF.